Listed below are T cell receptor beta chains from one sample, sequenced in a study of human T cells and chemical hapten exposure. TCRdb re-called the RACE reads with MiXCR, one entry per CDR3 protein. Among around 250,000 distinct CDR3 sequences listed, about 8.6% were seen once. The sample here was whole blood, taken in connection with sensitization to the hapten diphenylcyclopropenone (DPC). The receptors were sampled from a woman in her forties with alopecia areata. Some clones in this sample may be carry-over from other donors' samples. Each CDR3 is given with its conserved first and last residue. A D gene is named only where the DNA matches it firmly. Some rows have no size entry. The others give once, few or many, or a class for an expanded clone.

d_gene	abundance	v_gene	j_gene	CDR3aa	CDR3nt
TRBD1	-	TRBV20-1	TRBJ2-1	CSARVNRGRPRNEQFF	TGCAGTGCTAGAGTTAACAGGGGGCGCCCGAGAAATGAGCAGTTCTTC
-	-	TRBV28	TRBJ2-6	CASSRLRTVSSGANVLTF	TGTGCCAGCAGTAGACTCCGGACAGTCAGCTCTGGGGCCAACGTCCTGACTTTC
-	few	TRBV27	TRBJ2-3	CASSHWTGDSSRTDTQYF	TGTGCCAGCAGTCACTGGACGGGGGATTCTAGTCGCACAGATACGCAGTATTTT
-	few	TRBV12-3/TRBV12-4	TRBJ2-5	CASSFGRRETQYF	TGTGCCAGCAGTTTTGGGCGGCGAGAGACCCAGTACTTC
TRBD1	-	TRBV20-1	TRBJ2-7	CSAPTGGDSYEQYF	TGCAGTGCTCCGACAGGGGGCGACTCCTACGAGCAGTACTTC
TRBD1	-	TRBV20-1	TRBJ2-7	CSASRGTAYEQYF	TGCAGTGCTAGTAGGGGGACAGCCTACGAGCAGTACTTC
-	few	TRBV7-7	TRBJ2-7	CASSLNGGEQYF	TGTGCTAGCAGCTTAAACGGGGGCGAGCAGTACTTC
-	many	TRBV7-2	TRBJ1-6	CASRSLLINSPLHF	TGTGCCAGCAGGTCACTCCTGATTAATTCACCCCTCCACTTT
TRBD2	-	TRBV24-1	TRBJ2-3	CATKATSGRGTHADTQYF	TGTGCCACCAAGGCGACTAGCGGGAGGGGGACACACGCAGATACGCAGTATTTT
-	-	TRBV29-1	TRBJ2-5	CSVDQLPQETQYF	TGCAGCGTTGACCAGCTTCCCCAAGAGACCCAGTACTTC
-	-	TRBV28	TRBJ2-3	CASSDQTTDTQYF	TGTGCCAGCAGTGACCAAACCACAGATACGCAGTATTTT
TRBD2	-	TRBV5-4	TRBJ2-7	CASSRPPGTSAYEQYF	TGTGCCAGCAGCAGACCCCCCGGGACTAGCGCTTACGAGCAGTACTTC
TRBD1	few	TRBV5-1	TRBJ2-5	CASSLTGGSQETQYF	TGCGCCAGCAGCTTGACAGGGGGCAGCCAAGAGACCCAGTACTTC
-	-	TRBV20-1	TRBJ2-5	CSAETGFKPGAAQETQYF	TGCAGTGCGGAAACGGGATTCAAGCCTGGGGCCGCACAAGAGACCCAGTACTTC
TRBD2	once	TRBV7-9	TRBJ2-2	CASSALRSGTSGLGITGELFF	TGTGCCAGCAGCGCACTCCGGTCCGGGACTAGCGGGCTGGGGATCACCGGGGAGCTGTTTTTT
-	few	TRBV11-1	TRBJ1-1	CASSHTGFPEAFF	TGTGCCAGCAGTCATACAGGGTTTCCTGAAGCTTTCTTT
TRBD2	few	TRBV18	TRBJ2-1	CASSPNQGTSGNNEQFF	TGTGCCAGCTCACCGAATCAAGGGACTAGCGGAAACAATGAGCAGTTCTTC
TRBD2	many	TRBV2	TRBJ2-7	CASSGPGTSGGSYEQYF	TGTGCCAGCAGTGGTCCCGGGACTAGCGGGGGCTCCTACGAGCAGTACTTC
-	-	TRBV28	TRBJ2-3	CASSGPNTDTQYF	TGTGCCAGCAGCGGGCCAAACACAGATACGCAGTATTTT
-	many	TRBV5-1	TRBJ1-4	CASSLDSQVDKLFF	TGCGCCAGCAGCTTGGACAGTCAGGTGGATAAACTGTTTTTT